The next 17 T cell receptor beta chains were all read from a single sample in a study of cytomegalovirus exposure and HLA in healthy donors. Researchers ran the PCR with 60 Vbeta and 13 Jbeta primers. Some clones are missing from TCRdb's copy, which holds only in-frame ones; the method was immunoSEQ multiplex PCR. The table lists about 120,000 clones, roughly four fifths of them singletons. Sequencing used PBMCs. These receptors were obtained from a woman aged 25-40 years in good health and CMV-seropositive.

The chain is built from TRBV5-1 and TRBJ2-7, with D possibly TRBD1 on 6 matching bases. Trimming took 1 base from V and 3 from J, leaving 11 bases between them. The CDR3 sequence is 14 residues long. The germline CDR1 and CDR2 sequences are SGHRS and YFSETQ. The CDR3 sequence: CASSLNRDIYEQYF. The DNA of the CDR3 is TGCGCCAGCAGCTTGAACAGGGACATCTACGAGCAGTACTTC. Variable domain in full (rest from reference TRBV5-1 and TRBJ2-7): KAGVTQTPRYLIKTRGQQVTLSCSPISGHRSVSWYQQTPGQGLQFLFEYFSETQRNKGNFPGRFSGRQFSNSRSEMNVSTLELGDSALYLCASSLNRDIYEQYFGPGTRLTVT.

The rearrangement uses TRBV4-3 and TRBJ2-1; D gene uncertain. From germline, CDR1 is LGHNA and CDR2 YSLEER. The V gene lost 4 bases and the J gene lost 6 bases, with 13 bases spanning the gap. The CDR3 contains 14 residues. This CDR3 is CASSPRLIGNEQFF. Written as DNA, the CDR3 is TGCGCCAGCAGCCCGCGATTGATTGGCAATGAGCAGTTCTTC.

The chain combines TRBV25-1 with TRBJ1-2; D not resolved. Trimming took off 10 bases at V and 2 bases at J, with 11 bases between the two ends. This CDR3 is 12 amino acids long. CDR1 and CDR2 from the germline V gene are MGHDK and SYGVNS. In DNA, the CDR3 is TGTGCCACCAGCCTGTTCAACTATGGCTACACCTTC. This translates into CATSLFNYGYTF.

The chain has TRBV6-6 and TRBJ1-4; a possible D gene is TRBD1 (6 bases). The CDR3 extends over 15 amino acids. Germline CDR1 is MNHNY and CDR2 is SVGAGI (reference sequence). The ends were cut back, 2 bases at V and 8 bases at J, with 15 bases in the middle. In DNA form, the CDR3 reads TGTGCCAGCAGTTACGGGGCAGGGGATGGCGAAAAACTGTTTTTT. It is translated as CASSYGAGDGEKLFF.

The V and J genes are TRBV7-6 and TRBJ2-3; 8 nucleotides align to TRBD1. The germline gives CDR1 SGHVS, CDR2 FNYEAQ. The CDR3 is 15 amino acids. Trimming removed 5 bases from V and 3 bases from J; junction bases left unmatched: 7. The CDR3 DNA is TGTGCCAGCAGCCGGACAGGGTCGGGGACAGATACGCAGTATTTT. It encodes CASSRTGSGTDTQYF.

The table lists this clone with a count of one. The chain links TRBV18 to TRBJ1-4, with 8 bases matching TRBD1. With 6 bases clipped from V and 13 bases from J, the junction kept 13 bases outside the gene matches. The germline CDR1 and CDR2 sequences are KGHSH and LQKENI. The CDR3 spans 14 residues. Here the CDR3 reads CASSPGTGKGGLFF. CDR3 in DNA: TGTGCCAGCTCCCCTGGGACAGGAAAAGGGGGACTGTTTTTT.

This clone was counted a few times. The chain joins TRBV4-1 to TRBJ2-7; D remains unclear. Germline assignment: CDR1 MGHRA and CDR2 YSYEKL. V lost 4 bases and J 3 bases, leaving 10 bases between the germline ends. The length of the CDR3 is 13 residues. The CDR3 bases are TGCGCCAGCAGCCCCGAACTTGGCTACGAGCAGTACTTC. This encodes CASSPELGYEQYF.

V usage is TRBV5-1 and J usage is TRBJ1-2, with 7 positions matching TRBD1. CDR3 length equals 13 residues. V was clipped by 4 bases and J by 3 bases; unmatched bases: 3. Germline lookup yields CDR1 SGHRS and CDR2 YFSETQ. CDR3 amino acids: CASSTGQDYGYTF. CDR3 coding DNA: TGCGCCAGCAGCACCGGACAGGACTATGGCTACACCTTC.

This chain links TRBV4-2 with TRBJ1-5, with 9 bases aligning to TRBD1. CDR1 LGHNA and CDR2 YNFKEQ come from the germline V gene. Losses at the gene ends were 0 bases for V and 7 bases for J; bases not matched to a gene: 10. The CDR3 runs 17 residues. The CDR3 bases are TGTGCCAGCAGCCAAGACCTCACAGGGGGCTTCGTGCAGCCCCAGCATTTT. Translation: CASSQDLTGGFVQPQHF.

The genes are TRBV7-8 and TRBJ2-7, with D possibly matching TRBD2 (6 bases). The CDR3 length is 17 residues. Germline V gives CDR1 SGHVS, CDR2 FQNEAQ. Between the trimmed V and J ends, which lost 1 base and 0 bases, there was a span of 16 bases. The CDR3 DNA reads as TGTGCCAGCAGCTTAGGTAGCGCCGGGGGAAGCTCCTACGAGCAGTACTTC. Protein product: CASSLGSAGGSSYEQYF.

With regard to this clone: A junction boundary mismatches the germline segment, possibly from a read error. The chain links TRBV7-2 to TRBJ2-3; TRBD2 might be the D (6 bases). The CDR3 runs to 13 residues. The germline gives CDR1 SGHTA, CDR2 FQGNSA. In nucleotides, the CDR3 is TGTGTCAGCACCTCAAACCGGGGGGATACGCAGTATTTT. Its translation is CVSTSNRGDTQYF.

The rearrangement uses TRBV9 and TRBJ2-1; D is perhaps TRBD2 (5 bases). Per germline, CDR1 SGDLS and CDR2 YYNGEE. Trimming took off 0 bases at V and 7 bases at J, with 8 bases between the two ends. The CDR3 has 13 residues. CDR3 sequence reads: CASSVVPGNEQFF. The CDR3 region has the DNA TGTGCCAGCAGCGTAGTCCCGGGGAATGAGCAGTTCTTC.

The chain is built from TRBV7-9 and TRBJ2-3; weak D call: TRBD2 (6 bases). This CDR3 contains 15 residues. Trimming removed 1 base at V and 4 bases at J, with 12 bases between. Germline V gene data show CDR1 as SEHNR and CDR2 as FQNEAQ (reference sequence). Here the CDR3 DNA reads TGTGCCAGCAGCTTAGGGTCCGGGGGATCAGATACGCAGTATTTT. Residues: CASSLGSGGSDTQYF.

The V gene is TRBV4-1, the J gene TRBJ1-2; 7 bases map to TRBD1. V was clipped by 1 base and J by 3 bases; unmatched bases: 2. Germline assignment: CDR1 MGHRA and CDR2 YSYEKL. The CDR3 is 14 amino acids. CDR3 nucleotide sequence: TGCGCCAGCAGCCAAGTGGGACAGTACTATGGCTACACCTTC. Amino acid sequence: CASSQVGQYYGYTF.

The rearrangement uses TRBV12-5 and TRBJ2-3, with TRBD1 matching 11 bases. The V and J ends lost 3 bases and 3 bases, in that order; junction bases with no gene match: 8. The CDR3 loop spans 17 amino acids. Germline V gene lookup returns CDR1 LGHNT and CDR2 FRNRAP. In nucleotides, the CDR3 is TGTGCTAGTGGTTTTCGTGGACAGGGGGCTAGGACAGATACGCAGTATTTT. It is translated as CASGFRGQGARTDTQYF.

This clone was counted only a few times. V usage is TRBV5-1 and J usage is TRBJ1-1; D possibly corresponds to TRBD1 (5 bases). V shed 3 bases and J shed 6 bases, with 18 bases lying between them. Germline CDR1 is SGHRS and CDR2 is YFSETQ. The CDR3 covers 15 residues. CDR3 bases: TGCGCCAGCAGCTCCCTAACGGGGGGACTCCCTGAAGCTTTCTTT. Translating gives CASSSLTGGLPEAFF.

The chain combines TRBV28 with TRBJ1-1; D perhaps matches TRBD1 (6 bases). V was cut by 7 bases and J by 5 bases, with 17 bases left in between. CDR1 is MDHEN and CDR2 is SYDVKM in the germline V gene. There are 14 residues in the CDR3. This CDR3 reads CASKPGTHGTEAFF. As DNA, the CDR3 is TGTGCCAGCAAACCCGGGACACACGGTACTGAAGCTTTCTTT. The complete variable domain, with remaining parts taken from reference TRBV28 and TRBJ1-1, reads DVKVTQSSRYLVKRTGEKVFLECVQDMDHENMFWYRQDPGLGLRLIYFSYDVKMKEKGDIPEGYSVSREKKERFSLILESASTNQTSMYLCASKPGTHGTEAFFGQGTRLTVV.